This T cell receptor beta chain was identified in a study of patients and donors after allogeneic stem cell transplantation (dated by TCRdb to the early 2020s). Worth noting for this clonotype: The target of this receptor is not known. No base-level quality is on record; no much larger clone is a single base apart.

The library was built by means of RT-PCR. The instrument given in TCRdb is NextSeq 550. The public reads were reprocessed in TCRdb via fastp at Q25 and MiXCR, keeping in-frame beta chains. Entries that share a CDR3 protein sequence are merged under the most common genes and DNA. For this sample the table gives fewer than 500,000 distinct CDR3 sequences, of which roughly 16% were detected only once. 7.2% of the sample rests with the top ten. Between the V and J ends, shortened by 0 bases and 4 bases respectively, the junction contains 7 bases. CDR1 and CDR2, looked up from the germline V gene, are MNHEY and SVGAGI. CDR3 length: 14 amino acids, cysteine to phenylalanine. Only the CDR3 region is kept as DNA, spanning 42 bases read in frame from base 1.

This sequence uses TRBV6-5 and TRBJ2-1, and perhaps TRBD2 as D gene, on 6 matching bases. The source of this sequence is a human donor who was either an allogeneic HSCT recipient or a stem cell or donor lymphocyte infusion donor (not recorded which). It is not recorded whose cells these are; they may come from a transplant donor. Sequencing input: blood, either unsorted or a sorted T cell fraction (not recorded which). Read as DNA, the sequence is TGTGCCAGCAGTTACTCGCTAGCGTACAATGAGCAGTTCTTC. The encoded protein is CASSYSLAYNEQFF.